These 24 T cell receptor beta chains share one sample of origin, sequenced in a study of blood T cells in healthy people across ages. It was with a sample-barcoded 5' primer and a J-beta primer mix that a second PCR of roughly 7 to 12 cycles was run. One entry per CDR3 protein, called by TCRdb with MiXCR from the 5' RACE reads. The data contain around 700,000 distinct CDR3 sequences, roughly 25% of them seen just once; the ten biggest clones take up 9.4%. This sample was shared with a second study, whose subject was T cells of mothers and their children.

The sample consisted of blood. The receptors here all came from a boy between 10 and 17 years old in good health.

This clonotype was found a few times. The chain has TRBV7-9 and TRBJ2-2; TRBD1 aligns across 8 bases. Trimming took 1 base from V and 1 from J; bases not matched to a gene: 5. Germline V CDR1 and CDR2: SEHNR, FQNEAQ (reference sequence). The CDR3 length is 17 residues. CDR3 residues: CASSLDGDRLNTGELFF. The CDR3 nucleotides are TGTGCCAGCAGCTTAGATGGGGACAGGTTGAACACCGGGGAGCTGTTTTTT.

The chain combines TRBV3-1 with TRBJ1-1; tentative D call: TRBD1 (5 bases). V shed 4 bases and J shed 5 bases, with 14 bases lying between them. The CDR3 consists of 14 residues. Germline-derived CDR1 and CDR2 are LGHDT and YNNKEL (reference sequence). This CDR3 is CASSPRVEGTEAFF. DNA of the CDR3: TGTGCCAGCAGCCCCCGGGTAGAGGGGACTGAAGCTTTCTTT.

With regard to this clonotype: A read error may produce the germline difference seen at one junction end. The chain joins TRBV7-2 to TRBJ2-6; TRBD1 might be the D (5 bases). This CDR3 region has 14 residues. Germline V gene data show CDR1 as SGHTA and CDR2 as FQGNSA. CDR3 in amino acids: CASTKEAGANVLIF. In nucleotides, the CDR3 is TGTGCCAGCACAAAAGAGGCTGGGGCCAACGTCCTGATTTTC.

This chain joins TRBV6-4 and TRBJ2-1; 9 bases are a match to TRBD2. Germline loops: CDR1 MRHNA, CDR2 SNTAGT. There are 14 residues in the CDR3. The trim removed 6 bases at V and 9 bases at J, leaving 9 bases unmatched. DNA of the CDR3: TGTGCCAGCAGCGTAGCGGGAGTTGGTAGTGAGCAGTTCTTC. Its protein is CASSVAGVGSEQFF.

This clonotype was found a few times. V and J are TRBV4-3 and TRBJ2-1; D call uncertain. Looked up from germline, CDR1 is LGHNA and CDR2 is YSLEER. The CDR3 length is 15 residues. V gave up 0 bases and J gave up 6 bases, with 12 bases separating them. DNA for the CDR3: TGCGCCAGCAGCCAAGATGTGGGGTCCCTCAATGAGCAGTTCTTC. Its protein product is CASSQDVGSLNEQFF.

The chain has TRBV27 and TRBJ2-4; D is unresolved. The germline gives CDR1 MNHEY, CDR2 SMNVEV (reference sequence). V dropped 5 bases and J dropped 2 bases, with 10 bases sitting between them. The CDR3 is made up of 14 amino acids. The DNA for the CDR3 is TGTGCCAGCAGTCGGCGGCCGTCCAAAAACATTCAGTACTTC. Protein: CASSRRPSKNIQYF.

The rearrangement joins TRBV4-1 to TRBJ2-3; D might be TRBD2 (6 bases). This CDR3 has 17 residues. Germline-derived CDR1 and CDR2 are MGHRA and YSYEKL. The germline V and J ends were trimmed by 1 base and 4 bases, with 18 bases remaining between them. The CDR3 bases are TGCGCCAGCAGCCAAGTTCTGGGGGGAGCGGCGGCAGATACGCAGTATTTT. The encoded protein is CASSQVLGGAAADTQYF.

The V and J genes are TRBV7-9 and TRBJ2-5; 7 bases are a match to TRBD2. The J call may be faulty, since TRBJ2-1 better matches the DNA end. Germline loops: CDR1 SEHNR, CDR2 FQNEAQ (reference sequence). The CDR3 is 17 residues long. The CDR3 sequence is CASRGAQGGRAKNEQFF. CDR3 nucleotides: TGTGCCAGCCGTGGGGCCCAAGGTGGGAGGGCAAAGAATGAGCAGTTCTTC.

This clonotype was seen a handful of times. V is TRBV4-1 and J is TRBJ2-6, with D unclear. In germline, CDR1 is MGHRA, CDR2 YSYEKL. The V end was cut by 4 bases, the J end by 2 bases, with 9 bases between. The CDR3 is made up of 15 amino acids. The CDR3 spells CASSPDGAGANVLTF. The DNA for the CDR3 is TGCGCCAGCAGCCCAGATGGGGCTGGGGCCAACGTCCTGACTTTC.

This clonotype has a handful of counts. The chain recombines TRBV7-2 with TRBJ2-1, with TRBD2 as a possible D gene (6 bases). CDR3 length: 13 residues. The V end lost 5 bases, the J end lost 6 bases, and 11 bases lay between the germline ends. Looked up from germline, CDR1 is SGHTA and CDR2 is FQGNSA. CDR3 residues: CASSKGLSNEQFF. The CDR3 nucleotides read TGTGCCAGCAGCAAGGGACTTTCCAATGAGCAGTTCTTC.

The rearrangement joins TRBV5-4 to TRBJ2-3, with 7 bases fitting TRBD2. CDR3 length: 14 amino acids. V trimming: 1 base; J trimming: 5 bases; junction bases outside the gene matches: 4. The V gene's germline CDR1 is SGHNT and CDR2 YYREEE (reference sequence). As DNA, the CDR3 is TGTGCCAGCAGCTTGAGGGCGGGGGTAGATACGCAGTATTTT. The encoded protein is CASSLRAGVDTQYF.

This clonotype was seen a few times. The genes are TRBV7-8 and TRBJ2-5; 12 bases map to TRBD2. V dropped 4 bases and J dropped 2; count of bases not matched to a gene: 5. Germline V gives CDR1 SGHVS, CDR2 FQNEAQ. The CDR3 sequence is 16 residues long. The CDR3 spells CASSSWTSGTQETQYF. The CDR3 region has the DNA TGTGCCAGCAGCTCTTGGACTAGCGGGACACAAGAGACCCAGTACTTC.

This clonotype has just a few counts. DNA for the CDR3: TGTGCCAGCAGCCAAGACCACGAGCAGTACTTC. It is translated as CASSQDHEQYF. The V gene is TRBV3-1, the J gene TRBJ2-7, with D uncertain. Trimming left V 0 bases short and J 5 bases short, with 2 bases between. CDR3 length equals 11 residues. CDR1 is LGHDT and CDR2 is YNNKEL in the germline V gene (reference sequence).

Concerning this clonotype: At one of its ends the junction is not consistent with the germline gene, which may arise from a read error. The chain employs TRBV12-3 or TRBV12-4 and TRBJ2-5; D is undetermined. This CDR3 is built from 12 residues. The CDR3 DNA reads TGTGCCGGCAGGCCGGATCAAGAGACCCAGTACTTC. This gives the protein CAGRPDQETQYF.

This chain connects TRBV19 to TRBJ1-1; D gene unclear. V was pared by 4 bases and J by 0 bases, with 3 bases between. In germline, CDR1 is LNHDA, CDR2 SQIVND (reference sequence). The CDR3 totals 12 residues. CDR3: CASSTLNTEAFF. CDR3 sequence (DNA): TGTGCCAGTAGTACCCTGAACACTGAAGCTTTCTTT.

This clonotype has only a few counts. The chain employs TRBV10-3 and TRBJ1-3; no definite D call. CDR1 ENHRY and CDR2 SYGVKD come from the germline V gene. The CDR3 loop spans 14 amino acids. V dropped 4 bases and J dropped 4 bases, with 11 bases sitting between them. The CDR3 coding sequence is TGTGCCATCAGTGCCCCCGAAACAGGAAACACCATATATTTT. Encoded protein: CAISAPETGNTIYF.

A few counts support this clonotype. The rearrangement uses TRBV20-1 and TRBJ1-5, with D possibly being TRBD1 (6 bases). Trimming removed 3 bases from V and 7 bases from J, with 13 bases in between. The CDR3 covers 13 residues. Germline-derived CDR1 and CDR2 are DFQATT and SNEGSKA (reference sequence). The CDR3: CSASHGRGQPQHF. DNA of the CDR3: TGCAGTGCTAGTCACGGAAGGGGGCAGCCCCAGCATTTT.

CDR3 DNA: TGTGCCAGCAATGGTAGCGGGAGGCACGAGCAGTACTTC. Translating gives CASNGSGRHEQYF. The chain is built from TRBV28 and TRBJ2-7, with TRBD2 matching 10 bases. V was pared by 7 bases and J by 5 bases, with 5 bases of the junction left unmatched. Per germline, CDR1 MDHEN and CDR2 SYDVKM. This CDR3 is 13 amino acids long.

V is TRBV28 and J is TRBJ1-3; D is ambiguous. In germline, CDR1 is MDHEN, CDR2 SYDVKM. The CDR3 consists of 18 residues. V was shortened by 3 bases and J by 0 bases, with 18 bases between the two germline ends. In DNA form, the CDR3 reads TGTGCCAGCAGTTTGGTGGCCATACACCCGAGCTCTGGAAACACCATATATTTT. Protein product: CASSLVAIHPSSGNTIYF.

This rearrangement joins TRBV29-1 to TRBJ1-5; TRBD1 matches at 7 bases. The CDR3 is made up of 14 amino acids. Looked up from germline, CDR1 is SQVTM and CDR2 is ANQGSEA. J gave up 2 bases and V 2 bases, and 3 bases lay outside the gene matches. The CDR3: CSVERQGGNQPQHF. Written as DNA, the CDR3 is TGCAGCGTTGAAAGACAGGGTGGCAATCAGCCCCAGCATTTT.

The rearrangement joins TRBV7-9 to TRBJ2-5, with D perhaps TRBD1 (5 bases). Between the trimmed V and J ends, which lost 2 bases and 3 bases, there was a span of 16 bases. Germline CDR1 and CDR2: SEHNR and FQNEAQ (reference sequence). The CDR3 runs 16 residues. The CDR3 DNA is TGTGCCAGCAGCTTACCAGGACATCCCGAAAAAGAGACCCAGTACTTC. Translated, it gives CASSLPGHPEKETQYF.

There are a few counts of this clonotype. Since no conserved phenylalanine or tryptophan closes the CDR3, a read error is the likely cause. The chain is built from TRBV6-7 and TRBJ1-2, with 7 bases aligning to TRBD1. TRBV6-7 is an ORF, and what it does is uncertain. This CDR3 contains 14 residues. J was trimmed by 2 bases and V by 5 bases; bases with no gene match: 5. CDR3 loop: CASSPTGENYGYTV. CDR3 DNA sequence: TGTGCCAGCAGTCCAACAGGGGAAAACTATGGCTACACCGTC.

This clonotype was detected only a few times. V and J are TRBV3-1 and TRBJ2-3; D is perhaps TRBD2 (7 bases). The V end was cut by 1 base, the J end by 4 bases, with 15 bases between. The CDR3 runs 16 residues. In germline, CDR1 is LGHDT, CDR2 YNNKEL (reference sequence). Written as DNA, the CDR3 is TGTGCCAGCAGCCAAGTGATTGGGGGGGGCGCAGATACGCAGTATTTT. It is translated as CASSQVIGGGADTQYF.

This rearrangement joins TRBV20-1 to TRBJ2-7, with 8 bases fitting TRBD2. Germline lookup yields CDR1 DFQATT and CDR2 SNEGSKA (reference sequence). This CDR3 contains 17 residues. V shed 5 bases, J shed 2 bases, and the junction held 17 bases outside the gene matches. Here the CDR3 reads CSAVTHSESGSAYEQYF. DNA for the CDR3: TGCAGTGCTGTCACCCATTCGGAAAGCGGGAGTGCCTACGAGCAGTACTTC.